This T cell receptor beta chain was identified in a study of T cells in Graves' hyperthyroidism and ophthalmopathy. This clonotype showed up many times. The TCR beta CDR3 regions underwent amplification using RNA transcripts as the source. In the first-round RT-PCR of the TCR CDR3, the HTBI primer set was used. TCRdb reprocessed the multiplex PCR reads with MiXCR, giving one entry per CDR3 protein. The data hold 350,000 to 500,000 distinct CDR3 sequences, with 12% to 15% observed a single time. Per germline, CDR1 SEHNR and CDR2 FQNEAQ (reference sequence). The CDR3 extends over 14 amino acids. Trimming took 4 bases from V and 4 from J, leaving 11 bases between them.

The sample was blood. This clonotype originated in a woman younger than 30 with Graves' hyperthyroidism. The V and J genes are TRBV7-9 and TRBJ2-1; TRBD2 might be the D (5 bases). The CDR3 loop reads CASSSFEGYNEQFF. As DNA, the CDR3 is TGTGCCAGCAGCTCCTTTGAGGGTTACAATGAGCAGTTCTTC. Combining the CDR3 with reference TRBV7-9 and TRBJ2-1 gives the whole variable domain DTGVSQNPRHKITKRGQNVTFRCDPISEHNRLYWYRQTLGQGPEFLTYFQNEAQLEKSRLLSDRFSAERPKGSFSTLEIQRTEQGDSAMYLCASSSFEGYNEQFFGPGTRLTVL.